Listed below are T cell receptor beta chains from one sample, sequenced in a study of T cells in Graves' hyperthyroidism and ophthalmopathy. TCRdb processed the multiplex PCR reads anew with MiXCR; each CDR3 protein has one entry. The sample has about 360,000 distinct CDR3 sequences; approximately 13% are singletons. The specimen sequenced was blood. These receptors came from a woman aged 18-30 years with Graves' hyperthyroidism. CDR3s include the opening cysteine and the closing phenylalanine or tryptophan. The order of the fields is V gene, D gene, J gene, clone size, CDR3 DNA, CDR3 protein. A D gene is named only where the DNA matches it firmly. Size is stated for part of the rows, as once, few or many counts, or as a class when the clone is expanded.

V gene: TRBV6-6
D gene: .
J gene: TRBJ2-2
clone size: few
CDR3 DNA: TGTGCCAGCAGTTACCCTGGTTCCAGAAACACCGGGGAGCTGTTTTTT
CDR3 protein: CASSYPGSRNTGELFF

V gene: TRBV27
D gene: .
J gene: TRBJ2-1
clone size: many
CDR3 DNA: TGTGCCAGCAGTTTATCGGACTTAGTCTACAATGAGCAGTTCTTC
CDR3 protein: CASSLSDLVYNEQFF

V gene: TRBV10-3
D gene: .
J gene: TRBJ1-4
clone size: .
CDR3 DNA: TGTGCCATCAGGGGTACAGGGACTAATGAAAAACTGTTTTTT
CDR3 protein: CAIRGTGTNEKLFF

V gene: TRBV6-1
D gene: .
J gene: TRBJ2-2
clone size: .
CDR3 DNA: TGTGCCAGCAAGGAGGGCGCGGGGGAGCTGTTTTTT
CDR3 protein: CASKEGAGELFF

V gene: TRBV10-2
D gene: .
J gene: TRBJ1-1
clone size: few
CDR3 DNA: TGCGCCAGCAGTGAGTCGGGGAGCACTGAAGCTTTCTTT
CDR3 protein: CASSESGSTEAFF

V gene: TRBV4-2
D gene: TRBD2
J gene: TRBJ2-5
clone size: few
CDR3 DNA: TGTGCCAGCAGCCAAGGGTGGACTAGCCAAGAGACCCAGTACTTC
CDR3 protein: CASSQGWTSQETQYF

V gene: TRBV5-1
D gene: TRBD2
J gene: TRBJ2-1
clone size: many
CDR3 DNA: TGCGCCAGCAGCTTAGGGACTAGCGGGGTTCACAATGAGCAGTTCTTC
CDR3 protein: CASSLGTSGVHNEQFF

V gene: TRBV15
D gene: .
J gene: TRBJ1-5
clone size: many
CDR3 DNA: TGTGCCACCGCAGTCGGGTGGAATCAGCCCCAGCATTTT
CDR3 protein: CATAVGWNQPQHF

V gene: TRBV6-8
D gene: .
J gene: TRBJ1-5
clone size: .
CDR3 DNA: TGTGCCAGCAGTTACCGGGGTAGCAATCAGCCCCAGCAATTT
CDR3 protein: CASSYRGSNQPQQF

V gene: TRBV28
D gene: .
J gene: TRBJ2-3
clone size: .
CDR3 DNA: TGTGCCAGCAGTTTATCTAGCAGGGCTACGCAGTATTTT
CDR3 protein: CASSLSSRATQYF

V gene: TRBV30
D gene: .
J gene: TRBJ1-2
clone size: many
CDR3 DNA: TGTGCCTGGAGTGTACGCTATGGCTACACCTTC
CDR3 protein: CAWSVRYGYTF

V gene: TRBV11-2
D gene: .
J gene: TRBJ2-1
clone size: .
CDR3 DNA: TGTGCCAGCAGCTTTCGGGGGCCGGGTGAGCAGTTCTTC
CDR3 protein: CASSFRGPGEQFF

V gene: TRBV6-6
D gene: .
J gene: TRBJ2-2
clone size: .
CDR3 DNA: TGTGCCAGCAGTTACCGGACCTCCCGTAGCACCGGGGAGCTGTTTTTT
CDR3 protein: CASSYRTSRSTGELFF

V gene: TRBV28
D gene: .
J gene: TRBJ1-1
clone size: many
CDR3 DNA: TGTGCCAGCACCTGGGAGACTGAAGCTTTCTTT
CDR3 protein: CASTWETEAFF

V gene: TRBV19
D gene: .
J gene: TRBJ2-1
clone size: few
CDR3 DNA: TGTGCCAGTAGTATCCCCCGCCCCGAGCAGTGGTTCTTC
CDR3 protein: CASSIPRPEQWFF

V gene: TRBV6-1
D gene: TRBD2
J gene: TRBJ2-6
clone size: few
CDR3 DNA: TGTGCCAGCATTCTTACGGGGGGGAAGGCTGGGGCCAACGTCCTGACTTTC
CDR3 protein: CASILTGGKAGANVLTF

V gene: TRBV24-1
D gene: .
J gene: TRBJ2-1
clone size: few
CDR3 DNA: TGTGCCACCAGTGATTTAACTAACAGTAGCTCCTACAATGAGCAGTTCTTC
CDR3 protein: CATSDLTNSSSYNEQFF

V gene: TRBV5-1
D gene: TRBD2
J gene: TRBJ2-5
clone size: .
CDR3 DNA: TGCGCCAGCAGCTTTCAGCGGGGGGCGTACCAAGAGACCCAGTACTTC
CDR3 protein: CASSFQRGAYQETQYF

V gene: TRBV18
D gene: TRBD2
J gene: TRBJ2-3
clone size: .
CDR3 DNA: TGTGCCAGCTCATCAGGCGGGGGGGTCTGGGCAGATACGCAGTATTTT
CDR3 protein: CASSSGGGVWADTQYF

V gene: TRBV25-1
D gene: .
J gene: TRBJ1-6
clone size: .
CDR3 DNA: TGTGCCAGCAGTGAATCCGGGACGAGCTCCTATAATTCACCCCTCCACTTT
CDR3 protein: CASSESGTSSYNSPLHF

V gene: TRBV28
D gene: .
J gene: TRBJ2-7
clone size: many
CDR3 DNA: TGTGCCAGCAGCGCCGGGACAAAGTCCTACGAGCAGTACTTC
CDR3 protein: CASSAGTKSYEQYF

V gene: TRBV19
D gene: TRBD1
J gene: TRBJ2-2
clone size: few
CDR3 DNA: TGTGCCAGTAGTGCTTGGGACAGGGGAACCGGGGAGCTGTTTTTT
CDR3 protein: CASSAWDRGTGELFF

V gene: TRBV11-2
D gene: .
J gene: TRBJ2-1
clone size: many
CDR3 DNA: TGTGCCAGCAGCTTAACACCGGGGGTGAACAATGAGCAGTTCTTC
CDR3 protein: CASSLTPGVNNEQFF

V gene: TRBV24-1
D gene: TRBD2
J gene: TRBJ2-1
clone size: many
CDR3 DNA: TGTGCCACCAGTGATTCCAGCGGGAGCGAATACAATGAGCAGTTCTTC
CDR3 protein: CATSDSSGSEYNEQFF

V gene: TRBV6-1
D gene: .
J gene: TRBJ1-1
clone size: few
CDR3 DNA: TGTGCCAGCAGTGACGGTAGGGTTTGGACTGAAGCTTTCTTT
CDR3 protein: CASSDGRVWTEAFF

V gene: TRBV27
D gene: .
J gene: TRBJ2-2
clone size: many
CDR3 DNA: TGTGCCAGCAGTTTAGATGTCGGGGAGCTGTTTTTT
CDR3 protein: CASSLDVGELFF

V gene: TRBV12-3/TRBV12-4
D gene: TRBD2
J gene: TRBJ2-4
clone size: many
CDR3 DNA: TGTGCCAGCAGTTTCCAGGGTGGGGGGGGTAAAAACATTCAGTACTTC
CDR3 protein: CASSFQGGGGKNIQYF

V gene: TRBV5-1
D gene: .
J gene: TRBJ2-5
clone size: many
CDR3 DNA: TGCGCCAGCAGCCGGACCTCGCAGGGGCAGGAGACCCAGTACTTC
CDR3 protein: CASSRTSQGQETQYF

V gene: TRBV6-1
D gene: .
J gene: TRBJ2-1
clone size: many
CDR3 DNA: TGTGCCAGCGCGAGAACCAGGGTGTTTTCCTACAATGAGCAGTTCTTC
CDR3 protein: CASARTRVFSYNEQFF

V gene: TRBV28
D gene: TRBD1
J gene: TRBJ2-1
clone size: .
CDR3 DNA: TGTGCCAGCAGTTTGGACAGGGCGGTAAAGTTCTTC
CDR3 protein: CASSLDRAVKFF

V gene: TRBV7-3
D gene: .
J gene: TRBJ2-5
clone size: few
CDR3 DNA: TGTGCCAGCAGCTCTACAGGGTCGGCAGAGACCCAGTACTTC
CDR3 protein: CASSSTGSAETQYF

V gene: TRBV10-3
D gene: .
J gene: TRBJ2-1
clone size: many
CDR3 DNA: TGTGCCATCAGAGGTGAGGACTTCTACAATGAGCAGTTCTTC
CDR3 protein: CAIRGEDFYNEQFF

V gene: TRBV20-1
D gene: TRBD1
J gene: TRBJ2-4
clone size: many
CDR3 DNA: TGCAGTGCTACTTCAGGACAGGGGGCGCGGAACATTCAGTACTTC
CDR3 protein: CSATSGQGARNIQYF

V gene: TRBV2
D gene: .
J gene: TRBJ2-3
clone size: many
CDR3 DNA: TGTGCCAGCAGAGGGTCCCTCTCTGCAGACACAGATACGCAGTATTTT
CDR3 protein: CASRGSLSADTDTQYF

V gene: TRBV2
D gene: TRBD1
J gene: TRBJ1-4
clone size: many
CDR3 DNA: TGTGCCGGGTCGGACAGGGAGGATGAAAAACTGTTTTTT
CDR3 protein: CAGSDREDEKLFF

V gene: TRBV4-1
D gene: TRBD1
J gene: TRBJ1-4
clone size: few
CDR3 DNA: TGCGCCAGCAGCGGGACAGCGAATGAAAAACTGTTTTTT
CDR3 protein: CASSGTANEKLFF

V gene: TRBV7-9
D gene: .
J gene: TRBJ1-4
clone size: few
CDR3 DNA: TGTGCCAGCAGCTTAGGCAGGATTGCAACTAATGAAAAACTGTTTTTT
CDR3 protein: CASSLGRIATNEKLFF

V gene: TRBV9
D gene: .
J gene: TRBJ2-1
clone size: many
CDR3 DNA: TGTGCCAGCAGCTCTCCACTGGGCTACAATGAGCAGTTCTTC
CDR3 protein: CASSSPLGYNEQFF

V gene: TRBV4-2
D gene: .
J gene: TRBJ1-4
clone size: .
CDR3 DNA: TGTGCCAGCAGCCAAGATCGACAGAATAATGAAAAACTGTTTTTT
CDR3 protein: CASSQDRQNNEKLFF

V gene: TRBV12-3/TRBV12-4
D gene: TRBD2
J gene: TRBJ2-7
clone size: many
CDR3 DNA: TGTGCCAGCAGTTTATCGGCGGGGGGTACGTACGAGCAGTACTTC
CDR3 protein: CASSLSAGGTYEQYF

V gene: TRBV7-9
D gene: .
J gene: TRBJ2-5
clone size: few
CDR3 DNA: TGTGCCAGCCAGACAGGACCCCTAGAGACCCAGTACTTC
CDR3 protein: CASQTGPLETQYF

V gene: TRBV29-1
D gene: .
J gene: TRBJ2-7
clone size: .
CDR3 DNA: TGCAGCACCTGCTGTGAGGGGGACGAGCAGTACTTC
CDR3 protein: CSTCCEGDEQYF

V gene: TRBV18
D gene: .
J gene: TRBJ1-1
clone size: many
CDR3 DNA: TGTGCCAGCTCCCTTATCGGGGGAGACGCTGAAGCTTTCTTT
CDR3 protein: CASSLIGGDAEAFF

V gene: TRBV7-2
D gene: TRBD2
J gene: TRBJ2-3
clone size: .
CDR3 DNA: TGTGCCAGCAGCTTAGGAGGGAGCGGGGGGGCGCGGGCAGATACGCAGTATTTT
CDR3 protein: CASSLGGSGGARADTQYF